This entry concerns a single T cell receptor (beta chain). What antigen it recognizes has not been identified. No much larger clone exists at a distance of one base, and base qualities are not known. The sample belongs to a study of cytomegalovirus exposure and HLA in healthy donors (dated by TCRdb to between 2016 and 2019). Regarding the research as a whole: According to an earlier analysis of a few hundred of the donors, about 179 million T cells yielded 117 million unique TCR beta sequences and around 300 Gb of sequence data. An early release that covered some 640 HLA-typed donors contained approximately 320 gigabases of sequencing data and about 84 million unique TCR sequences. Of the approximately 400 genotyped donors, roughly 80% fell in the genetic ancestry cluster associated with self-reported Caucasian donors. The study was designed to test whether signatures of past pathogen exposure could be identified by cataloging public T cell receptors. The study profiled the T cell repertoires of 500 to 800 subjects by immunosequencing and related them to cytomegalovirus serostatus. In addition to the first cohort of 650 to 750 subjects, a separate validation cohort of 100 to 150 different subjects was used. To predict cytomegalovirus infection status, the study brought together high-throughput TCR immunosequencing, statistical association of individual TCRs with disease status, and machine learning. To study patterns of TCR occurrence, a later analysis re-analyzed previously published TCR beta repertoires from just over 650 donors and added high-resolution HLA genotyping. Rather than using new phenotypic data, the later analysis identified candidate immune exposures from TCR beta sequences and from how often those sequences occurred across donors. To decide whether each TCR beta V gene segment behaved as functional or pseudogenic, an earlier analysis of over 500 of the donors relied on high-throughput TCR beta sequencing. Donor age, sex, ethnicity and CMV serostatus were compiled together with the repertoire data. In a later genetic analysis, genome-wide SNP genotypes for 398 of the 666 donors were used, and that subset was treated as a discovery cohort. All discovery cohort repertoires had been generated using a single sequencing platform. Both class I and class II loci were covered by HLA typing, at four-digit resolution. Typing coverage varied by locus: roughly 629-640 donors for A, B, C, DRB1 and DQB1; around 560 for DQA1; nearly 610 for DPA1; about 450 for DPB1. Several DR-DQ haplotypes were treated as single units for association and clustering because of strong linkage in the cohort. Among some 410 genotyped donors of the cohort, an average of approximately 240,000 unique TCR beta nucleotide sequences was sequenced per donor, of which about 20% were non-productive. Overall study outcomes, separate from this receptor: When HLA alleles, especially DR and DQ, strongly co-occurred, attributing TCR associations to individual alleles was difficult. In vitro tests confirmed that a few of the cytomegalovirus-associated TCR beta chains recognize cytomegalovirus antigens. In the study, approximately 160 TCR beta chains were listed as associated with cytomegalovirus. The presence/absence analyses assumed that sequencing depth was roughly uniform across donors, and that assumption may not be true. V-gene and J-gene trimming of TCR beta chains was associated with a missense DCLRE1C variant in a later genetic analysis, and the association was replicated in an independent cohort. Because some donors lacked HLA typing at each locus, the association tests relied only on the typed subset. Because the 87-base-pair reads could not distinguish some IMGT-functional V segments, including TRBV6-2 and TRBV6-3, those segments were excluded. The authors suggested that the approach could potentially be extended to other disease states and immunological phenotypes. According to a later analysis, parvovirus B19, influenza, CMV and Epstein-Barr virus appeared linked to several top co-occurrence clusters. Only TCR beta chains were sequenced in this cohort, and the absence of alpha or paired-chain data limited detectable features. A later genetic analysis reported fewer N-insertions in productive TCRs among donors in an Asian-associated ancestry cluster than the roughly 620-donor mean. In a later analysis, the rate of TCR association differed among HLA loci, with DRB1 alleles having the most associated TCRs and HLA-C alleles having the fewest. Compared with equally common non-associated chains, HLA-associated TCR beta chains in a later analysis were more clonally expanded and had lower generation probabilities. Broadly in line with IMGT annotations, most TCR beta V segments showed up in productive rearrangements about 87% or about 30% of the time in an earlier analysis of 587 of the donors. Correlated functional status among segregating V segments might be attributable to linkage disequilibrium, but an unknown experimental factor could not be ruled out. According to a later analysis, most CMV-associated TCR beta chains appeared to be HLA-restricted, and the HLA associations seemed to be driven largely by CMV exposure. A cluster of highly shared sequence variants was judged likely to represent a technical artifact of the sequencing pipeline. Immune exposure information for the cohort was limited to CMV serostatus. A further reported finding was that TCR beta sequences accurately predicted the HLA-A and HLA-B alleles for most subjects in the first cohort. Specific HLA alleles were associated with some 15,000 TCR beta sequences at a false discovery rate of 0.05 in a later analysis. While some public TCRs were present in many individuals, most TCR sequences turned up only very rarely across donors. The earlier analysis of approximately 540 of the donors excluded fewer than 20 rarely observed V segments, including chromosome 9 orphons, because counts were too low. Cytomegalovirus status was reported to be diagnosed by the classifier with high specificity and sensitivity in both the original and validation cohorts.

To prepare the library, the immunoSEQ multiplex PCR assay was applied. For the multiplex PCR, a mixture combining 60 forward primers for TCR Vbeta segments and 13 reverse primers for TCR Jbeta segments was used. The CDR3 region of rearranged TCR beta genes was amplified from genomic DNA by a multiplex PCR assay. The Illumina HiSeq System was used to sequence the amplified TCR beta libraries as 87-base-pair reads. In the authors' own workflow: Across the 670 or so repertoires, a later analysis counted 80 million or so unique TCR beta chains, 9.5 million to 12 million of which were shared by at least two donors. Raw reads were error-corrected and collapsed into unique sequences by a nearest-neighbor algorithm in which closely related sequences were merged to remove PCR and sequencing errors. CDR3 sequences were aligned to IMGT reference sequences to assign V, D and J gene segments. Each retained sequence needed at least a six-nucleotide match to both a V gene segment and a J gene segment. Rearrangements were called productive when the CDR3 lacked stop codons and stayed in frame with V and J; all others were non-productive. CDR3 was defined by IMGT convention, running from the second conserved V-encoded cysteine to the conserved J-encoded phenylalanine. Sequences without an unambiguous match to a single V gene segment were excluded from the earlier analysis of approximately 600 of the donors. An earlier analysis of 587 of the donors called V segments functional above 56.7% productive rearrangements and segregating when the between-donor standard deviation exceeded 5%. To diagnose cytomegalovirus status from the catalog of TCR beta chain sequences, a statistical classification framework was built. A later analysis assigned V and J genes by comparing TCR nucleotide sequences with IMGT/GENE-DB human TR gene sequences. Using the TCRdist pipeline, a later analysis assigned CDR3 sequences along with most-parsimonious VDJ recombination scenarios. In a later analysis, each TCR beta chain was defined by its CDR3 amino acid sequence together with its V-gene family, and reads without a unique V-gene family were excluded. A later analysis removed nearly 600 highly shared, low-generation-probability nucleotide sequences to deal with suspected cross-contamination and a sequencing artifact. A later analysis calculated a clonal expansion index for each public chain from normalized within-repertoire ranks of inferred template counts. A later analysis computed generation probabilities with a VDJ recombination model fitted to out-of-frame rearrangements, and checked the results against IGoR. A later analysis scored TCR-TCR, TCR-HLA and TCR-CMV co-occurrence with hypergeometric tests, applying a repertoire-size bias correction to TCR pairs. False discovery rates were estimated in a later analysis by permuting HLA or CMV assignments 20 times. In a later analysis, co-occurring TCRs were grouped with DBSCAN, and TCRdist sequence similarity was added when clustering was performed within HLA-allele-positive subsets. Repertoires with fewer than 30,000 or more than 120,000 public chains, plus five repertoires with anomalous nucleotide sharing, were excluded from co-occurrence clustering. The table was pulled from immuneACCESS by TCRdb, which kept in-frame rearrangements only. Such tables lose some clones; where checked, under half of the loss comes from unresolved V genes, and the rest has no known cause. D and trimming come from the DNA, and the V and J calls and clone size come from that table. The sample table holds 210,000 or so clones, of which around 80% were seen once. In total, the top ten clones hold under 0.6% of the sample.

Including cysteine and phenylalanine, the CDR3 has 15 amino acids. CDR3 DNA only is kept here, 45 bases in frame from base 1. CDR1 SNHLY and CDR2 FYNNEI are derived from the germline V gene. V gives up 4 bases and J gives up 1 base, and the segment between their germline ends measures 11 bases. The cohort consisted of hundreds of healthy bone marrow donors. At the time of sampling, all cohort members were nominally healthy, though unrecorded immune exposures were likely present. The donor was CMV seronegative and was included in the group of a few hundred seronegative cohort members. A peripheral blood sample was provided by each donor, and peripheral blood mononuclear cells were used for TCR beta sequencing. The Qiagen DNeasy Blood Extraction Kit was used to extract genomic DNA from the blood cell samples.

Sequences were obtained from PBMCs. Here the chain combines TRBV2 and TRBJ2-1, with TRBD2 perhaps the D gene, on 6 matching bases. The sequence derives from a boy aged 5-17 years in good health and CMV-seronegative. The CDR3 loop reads CASSGGRISYNEQFF. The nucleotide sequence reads TGTGCCAGCAGTGGAGGGAGGATATCCTACAATGAGCAGTTCTTC.